One sample yielded the 31 T cell receptor beta chains listed below, sequenced in a study of molecular identifiers for immune sequencing clone quantification. TCRdb reprocessed the PCR reads with MiXCR, giving one entry per CDR3 protein. The sample yields approximately 320,000 distinct CDR3 sequences, roughly a quarter seen once. Material for sequencing was naive CD8+ T cells from blood, with Jurkat cell RNA spiked in. The sample's subset: FACS-sorted CD8+CD4-CCR7+CD45RA+ naive T cells. These receptors came from a human donor in good health. Some libraries in this study had Jurkat cell RNA spiked in.

This clonotype turned up a few times. The rearrangement links TRBV7-9 to TRBJ1-1; D uncertain. V gave up 6 bases and J gave up 4 bases, with 12 bases separating them. The CDR3 loop spans 13 amino acids. CDR1 and CDR2 from the germline V gene are SEHNR and FQNEAQ (reference sequence). CDR3 DNA: TGTGCCAGCAGGGACGGGATAAGCACTGAAGCTTTCTTT. Its translation: CASRDGISTEAFF.

The sample holds a few counts of this clonotype. The gene calls are TRBV19 and TRBJ1-5; D might be TRBD1 (6 bases). Germline V lookup: CDR1 LNHDA, CDR2 SQIVND (reference sequence). Trimming removed 5 bases from V and 4 bases from J, with 12 bases in between. There are 14 residues in the CDR3. The CDR3 sequence is CASSVQGGNQPQHF. CDR3 in DNA: TGTGCCAGTAGTGTACAGGGTGGAAATCAGCCCCAGCATTTT.

This clonotype was recorded at least ten times. This chain connects TRBV30 to TRBJ1-1; 7 positions match TRBD1. The CDR3 totals 11 residues. The V segment lost 1 base and the J segment 7 bases; nucleotides outside the gene matches: 0. Germline V CDR1 and CDR2: GTSNPN, SVGIG (reference sequence). The CDR3 coding sequence is TGTGCCTGGAGTGGACAGGGTGAAGCTTTCTTT. Amino acids: CAWSGQGEAFF.

The chain couples TRBV12-3 or TRBV12-4 to TRBJ2-2, with 7 bases lining up with TRBD1. This CDR3 has 14 residues. V lost 7 bases and J lost 6; bases outside the gene matches: 8. Here the CDR3 DNA reads TGTGCCAGCAAACCCGGGACAGCTCCCGGGGAGCTGTTTTTT. Amino acids: CASKPGTAPGELFF.

There are a few counts of this clonotype. The CDR3 loop reads CASSPQWDRVGSGANVLTF. The CDR3 DNA sequence: TGTGCCAGCAGCCCCCAATGGGACAGGGTCGGGTCTGGGGCCAACGTCCTGACTTTC. The V gene is TRBV7-9, the J gene TRBJ2-6, with 9 bases fitting TRBD1. V dropped 5 bases and J dropped 1; count of bases not matched to a gene: 12. The CDR3 is made up of 19 amino acids. Germline V gene lookup returns CDR1 SEHNR and CDR2 FQNEAQ (reference sequence). The full variable domain, completed using reference TRBV7-9 and TRBJ2-6, is DTGVSQNPRHKITKRGQNVTFRCDPISEHNRLYWYRQTLGQGPEFLTYFQNEAQLEKSRLLSDRFSAERPKGSFSTLEIQRTEQGDSAMYLCASSPQWDRVGSGANVLTFGAGSRLTVL.

This clonotype was counted between two and nine times. The chain's CDR3 is CASSGQGALNEKLFF. The CDR3 region has the DNA TGTGCCAGCAGCGGACAGGGGGCCCTTAATGAAAAACTGTTTTTT. The chain is built from TRBV13 and TRBJ1-4, with 11 bases that match TRBD1. V gave up 5 bases and J gave up 4 bases; unmatched junction bases: 3. The CDR3 length is 15 residues. The germline CDR1 and CDR2 sequences are PRHDT and FYEKMQ (reference sequence). Together with reference TRBV13 and TRBJ1-4, the CDR3 gives the full variable domain: AAGVIQSPRHLIKEKRETATLKCYPIPRHDTVYWYQQGPGQDPQFLISFYEKMQSDKGSIPDRFSAQQFSDYHSELNMSSLELGDSALYFCASSGQGALNEKLFFGSGTQLSVL.

CDR3 in amino acids: CSVEGGTGLGENIQYF. CDR3 bases: TGCAGCGTTGAAGGAGGGACAGGGTTGGGTGAAAACATTCAGTACTTC. The chain recombines TRBV29-1 with TRBJ2-4, with 9 bases fitting TRBD1. Germline V gene lookup returns CDR1 SQVTM and CDR2 ANQGSEA. J lost 5 bases, V lost 1 base, and 9 bases had no gene match. The CDR3 is 16 amino acids.

This clonotype was counted ten times or more. The CDR3 DNA sequence: TGCAGCGTTGAGCGCAGCTCTCCCAGAGGGGCATATGAAGCTTTCTTT. Its translation: CSVERSSPRGAYEAFF. The chain uses TRBV29-1 and TRBJ1-1; possibly TRBD1 for D (5 bases). This CDR3 comprises 16 residues. Germline loops: CDR1 SQVTM, CDR2 ANQGSEA. Trimming shortened V by 3 bases and J by 7 bases, and 24 bases separated the two germline ends.

As for this clonotype: Given a much more abundant clone one base away, this may be a read error. The chain is built from TRBV7-2 and TRBJ1-5, with D possibly being TRBD1 (6 bases). V dropped 3 bases and J dropped 4 bases, with 13 bases sitting between them. This CDR3 contains 15 residues. Looked up from germline, CDR1 is SGHTA and CDR2 is FQGNSA. The CDR3 sequence: CASSFWDMRNQPQHF. CDR3 sequence (DNA): TGTGCCAGCAGCTTCTGGGACATGAGAAATCAGCCCCAGCATTTT.

Notes on this clonotype: At one end the junction does not follow the germline gene, possibly because of a read error. The J gene is TRBJ2-7, the V gene TRBV6-6; D is ambiguous. The CDR3 spans 13 residues. The germline V gene encodes CDR1 MNHNY and CDR2 SVGAGI (reference sequence). The CDR3 loop reads CACSYGSQYEQYF. CDR3 sequence (DNA): TGTGCCTGCAGTTACGGGTCCCAGTACGAGCAGTACTTC.

Regarding this clonotype: A much larger clone is a single base away; this may be a read error. Likely a read error: the CDR3 ends without its conserved phenylalanine or tryptophan. The rearrangement uses TRBV29-1 and TRBJ2-7; weak D call: TRBD1 (6 bases). This CDR3 is 13 amino acids long. CDR1 and CDR2 from the germline V gene are SQVTM and ANQGSEA. V dropped 7 bases and J dropped 3 bases, with 16 bases sitting between them. CDR3 nucleotides: TGCAGCGGCAAAACAGGGATGGACTACGAGCAGTACCTC. Encoded protein: CSGKTGMDYEQYL.

This clonotype was counted many times. The chain joins TRBV14 to TRBJ2-1; the match to TRBD2 covers 7 bases. Germline values: CDR1 SGHDN, CDR2 FVKESK. The V gene end was trimmed by 8 bases and the J gene end by 3 bases; junction bases not matched to a gene: 4. This CDR3 has 13 residues. The CDR3 nucleotides read TGTGCCAGCGCCGGACTAGTCTACAATGAGCAGTTCTTC. It encodes CASAGLVYNEQFF.

The table lists this clonotype with many counts. This sequence joins TRBV20-1 and TRBJ2-7, with D perhaps TRBD2 (6 bases). Trimming left V 0 bases short and J 4 bases short, with 19 bases between. Germline values: CDR1 DFQATT, CDR2 SNEGSKA (reference sequence). CDR3 length equals 16 residues. CDR3 DNA sequence: TGCAGTGCTAGAGATGCAGTGGAGGGGCAGGTATACGAGCAGTACTTC. As protein: CSARDAVEGQVYEQYF.

As to this clonotype: This sequence may be a read error, since a much larger clone differs from it by one base. This chain joins TRBV7-9 and TRBJ1-5, with 7 bases lining up with TRBD1. CDR1 and CDR2 from the germline V gene are SEHNR and FQNEAQ (reference sequence). The CDR3 has 15 amino acids. The CDR3 DNA follows: TGTGCCAGCAGTTCGGGACAGAGTAGCGATCAGCCCCAGCATTTT. Its translation is CASSSGQSSDQPQHF.

This clonotype was seen a handful of times. The rearrangement links TRBV12-3 or TRBV12-4 to TRBJ2-3; TRBD2 might be the D (6 bases). The CDR3 covers 15 residues. Trimming pared 7 bases from V and 1 base from J, leaving 15 bases between. The CDR3 DNA reads as TGTGCCAGCACCCCCCCGGGAGTCGGCACAGATACGCAGTATTTT. Translation gives CASTPPGVGTDTQYF.

The sample holds a few counts of this clonotype. The chain joins TRBV24-1 to TRBJ1-1; 7 bases map to TRBD1. The CDR3 contains 13 residues. Germline V CDR1 and CDR2: KGHDR, SFDVKD. The junction had 5 bases not matched to a gene; V was cut back by 7 bases and J by 4 bases. The CDR3, as DNA: TGTGCCACCAGGACAGGGCTTTCCACTGAAGCTTTCTTT. It is translated as CATRTGLSTEAFF.

This clonotype was recorded many times. This sequence joins TRBV30 and TRBJ1-1; D gene ambiguous. Germline CDR1 is GTSNPN and CDR2 is SVGIG (reference sequence). Trimming pared 4 bases from V and 1 base from J, leaving 7 bases between. The CDR3 extends over 12 amino acids. The CDR3 DNA sequence: TGTGCCTGGACCAGGACGAACACTGAAGCTTTCTTT. It yields the protein CAWTRTNTEAFF.

This clonotype has a count of ten or more. The chain employs TRBV27 and TRBJ1-5, with 10 bases aligning to TRBD1. With V trimmed by 5 bases and J by 7 bases, 8 bases remained unmatched. The germline V gene has CDR1 MNHEY and CDR2 SMNVEV (reference sequence). The CDR3 is 15 amino acids. In DNA, the CDR3 is TGTGCCAGCAGTGCCGGGACAGGGGTAGGGCAGCCCCAGCATTTT. Its protein is CASSAGTGVGQPQHF.

With regard to this clonotype: Its ends do not fully match the called genes, so a read error is possible. V gene TRBV11-2 combines with J gene TRBJ1-1; D not resolved. The CDR3 runs 13 residues. Germline values: CDR1 SGHAT, CDR2 FQNNGV. CDR3 sequence (DNA): TGTGCCGGCAGCTTAAACCCCGTGACTGAAGCTTTCTTT. Translated, it gives CAGSLNPVTEAFF.

V gene TRBV6-1 combines with J gene TRBJ1-4; D not resolved. The CDR3 sequence is 14 residues long. Germline CDR1 and CDR2: MNHNS and SASEGT. V was trimmed by 7 bases and J by 4 bases, leaving 13 bases between them. As DNA, the CDR3 is TGTGCCAGCATGAGGGTGGGGAGTAATGAAAAACTGTTTTTT. Its protein is CASMRVGSNEKLFF.

This clonotype was seen a handful of times. The chain joins TRBV10-3 to TRBJ2-7; D is unresolved. This CDR3 region has 14 residues. CDR1 and CDR2 from the germline V gene are ENHRY and SYGVKD. V lost 0 bases and J lost 3, with 9 bases in between. The CDR3 DNA follows: TGTGCCATCAGTGAGTCAGGGTTGGGCTACGAGCAGTACTTC. It is translated as CAISESGLGYEQYF.

About this clonotype itself: One junction end disagrees with the germline gene, perhaps due to a read error. The rearrangement joins TRBV2 to TRBJ2-5, with D perhaps matching TRBD1 (5 bases). Germline CDR1 and CDR2: SNHLY and FYNNEI. There are 14 residues in the CDR3. CDR3 DNA: TGTGCCAGCAGTGTGACAGAGACCCAAGAGGCCCAGTACTTC. Translation gives CASSVTETQEAQYF.

With respect to this clonotype: Possible read error: a much larger clone is one base away. V is TRBV7-9 and J is TRBJ2-5, with D possibly matching TRBD2 (6 bases). Germline CDR1 and CDR2: SEHNR and FQNEAQ (reference sequence). This CDR3 spans 14 amino acids. V was cut by 5 bases and J by 7 bases, with 17 bases left in between. CDR3 DNA sequence: TGTGCCAGCAGCCCACCGTGGGGGGAAGGGACCCAGTACTTC. This encodes CASSPPWGEGTQYF.

At least ten counts were recorded for this clonotype. The chain combines TRBV29-1 with TRBJ2-7; possible D gene TRBD2, 5 bases. This CDR3 has 13 amino acids. V lost 6 bases and J 3 bases, leaving 15 bases between the germline ends. The germline V gene has CDR1 SQVTM and CDR2 ANQGSEA. The CDR3 DNA follows: TGCAGCGTGGGCCCGGGGTTTATCTACGAGCAGTACTTC. Protein product: CSVGPGFIYEQYF.

The CDR3 spells CASSQEWEAHNEQFF. For the CDR3, the DNA is TGCGCCAGCAGCCAGGAGTGGGAGGCACACAATGAGCAGTTCTTC. The chain links TRBV4-3 to TRBJ2-1; maybe TRBD2 (6 bases). Germline CDR1 and CDR2: LGHNA and YSLEER. V lost 3 bases and J lost 5, with 14 bases in between. This CDR3 has 15 residues.

There are many counts of this clonotype. The V and J genes are TRBV20-1 and TRBJ1-1, with D maybe TRBD1 (5 bases). CDR1 and CDR2 (germline): DFQATT, SNEGSKA (reference sequence). The CDR3 has 12 amino acids. The V gene lost 3 bases and the J gene lost 4 bases, with 9 bases spanning the gap. The CDR3 loop is CSASPQGTEAFF. CDR3 sequence (DNA): TGCAGTGCTAGTCCCCAGGGCACTGAAGCTTTCTTT.

With respect to this clonotype: A junction end diverges from the germline sequence, so it may reflect a read error. V gene TRBV2 combines with J gene TRBJ2-3, with a weak D call TRBD2 (6 bases). The CDR3 extends over 15 amino acids. The germline CDR1 and CDR2 sequences are SNHLY and FYNNEI. CDR3 coding DNA: TGTGCCAGCAGTGGGGACTTTATGAGCACAGATACGCAGAATTTT. This encodes CASSGDFMSTDTQNF.

Only one count was recorded for this clonotype. One base away lies a much larger clone, so this may be a sequencing read error. Given the absence of the conserved phenylalanine or tryptophan at the CDR3 end, a read error is likely. CDR3 sequence (DNA): TGTGCCAGCAGTTACTCGATCGAGCCAGCCTACGAGCAGTACCTC. This gives the protein CASSYSIEPAYEQYL. V gene TRBV6-5 combines with J gene TRBJ2-7; the D is unclear. CDR3 size: 15 residues. Trimming left V 0 bases short and J 2 bases short, with 11 bases between. Germline loops: CDR1 MNHEY, CDR2 SVGAGI.

Remarks on this clonotype: With a much larger clone just one base away, this may be a read error. This chain joins TRBV28 and TRBJ2-5; D is perhaps TRBD1 (6 bases). The CDR3 is 16 residues long. Per the germline V gene, CDR1 is MDHEN and CDR2 is SYDVKM. CDR3 bases: TGTGCCAGCAGTCTATGGGTAGGACAGAAACAAGAGATCCAGTACTTC. It is translated as CASSLWVGQKQEIQYF.

Ten or more counts support this clonotype. The chain recombines TRBV27 with TRBJ2-5; no reliable D call. The CDR3 is made up of 13 amino acids. V gave up 2 bases and J gave up 0 bases, with 4 bases separating them. The germline V gene has CDR1 MNHEY and CDR2 SMNVEV (reference sequence). The CDR3 bases are TGTGCCAGCAGTTTAGCCTACCAAGAGACCCAGTACTTC. Translating gives CASSLAYQETQYF.

This clonotype was observed at least ten times. The rearrangement joins TRBV15 to TRBJ1-5; perhaps TRBD1 as D (5 bases). The CDR3 runs 15 residues. Germline V gene sequence: CDR1 LNHNV, CDR2 YYDKDF (reference sequence). With 5 bases removed from V and 0 bases from J, the gap between germline ends came to 11 bases. Here the CDR3 DNA reads TGTGCCACCAGCGAGACAGCGAATAGCAATCAGCCCCAGCATTTT. Translated: CATSETANSNQPQHF.